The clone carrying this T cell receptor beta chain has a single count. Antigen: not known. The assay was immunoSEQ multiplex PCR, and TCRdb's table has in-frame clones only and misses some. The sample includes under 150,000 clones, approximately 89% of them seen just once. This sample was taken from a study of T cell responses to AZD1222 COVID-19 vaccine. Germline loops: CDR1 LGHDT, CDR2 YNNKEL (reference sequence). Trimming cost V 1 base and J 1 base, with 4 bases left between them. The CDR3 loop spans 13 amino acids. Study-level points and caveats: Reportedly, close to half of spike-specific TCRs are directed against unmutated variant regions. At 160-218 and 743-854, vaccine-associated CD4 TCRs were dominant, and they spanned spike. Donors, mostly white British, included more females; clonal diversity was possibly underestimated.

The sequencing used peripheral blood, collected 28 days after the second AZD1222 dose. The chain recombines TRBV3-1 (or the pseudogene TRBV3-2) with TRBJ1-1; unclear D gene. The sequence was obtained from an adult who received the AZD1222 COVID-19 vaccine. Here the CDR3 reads CASSQVGNTEAFF. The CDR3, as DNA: TGTGCCAGCAGCCAAGTCGGGAACACTGAAGCTTTCTTT.